These 5 T cell receptor beta chains were all obtained from the same sample, sequenced in a study of CD8+CD57+ T cells in acquired aplastic anemia. For sequencing, patients were chosen who had shown expansion of CD8+CD57+ cells by flow cytometry. Profiles of TCR beta VDJ and CDR3 were generated from a genomic DNA template. In TCRdb, the reads were re-called with MiXCR into one record per CDR3 protein. The table records around 430,000 distinct CDR3 sequences, less than 35% of them present only once. Sequenced material: sorted CD4+, CD8+, or CD8+CD57+ T cells (not recorded which) from PBMCs. These receptors all stem from a human donor with aplastic anemia.

This clonotype was seen a few times. J is TRBJ1-3 and V is TRBV6-1, with D tentatively TRBD1 (5 bases). V was trimmed by 8 bases and J by 2 bases, leaving 16 bases between them. Germline CDR1 and CDR2: MNHNS and SASEGT. The CDR3 is 15 residues long. In DNA form, the CDR3 reads TGTGCCAGCCACCTGGGGGTAGGGCCTGGAAACACCATATATTTT. As protein: CASHLGVGPGNTIYF.

The V call is TRBV3-1, the J call TRBJ1-3, with D perhaps matching TRBD1 (5 bases). CDR3 length: 16 amino acids. Trimming shortened V by 2 bases and J by 2 bases, and 13 bases separated the two germline ends. Germline assignment: CDR1 LGHDT and CDR2 YNNKEL (reference sequence). The CDR3 DNA sequence: TGTGCCAGCAGCCAATTCCCTGGGGGACCTGGAAACACCATATATTTT. Protein: CASSQFPGGPGNTIYF.

In its sample, this clonotype was seen many times. V gene TRBV11-3 combines with J gene TRBJ2-7; 8 bases line up with TRBD2. The V gene's germline CDR1 is SGHNT and CDR2 YENEEA. J was trimmed by 3 bases and V by 5 bases; bases with no gene match: 6. There are 14 residues in the CDR3. Here the CDR3 DNA reads TGTGCCAGCAGCCCGATAGCGGGGATCTACGAGCAGTACTTC. Residues: CASSPIAGIYEQYF.

This rearrangement joins TRBV4-1 to TRBJ2-2; 7 nucleotides agree with TRBD2. V gave up 0 bases and J gave up 7 bases; unmatched junction bases: 8. CDR1 MGHRA and CDR2 YSYEKL come from the germline V gene. CDR3 length: 16 amino acids. CDR3 sequence reads: CASSQEGGGEDGELFF. The CDR3 coding sequence is TGCGCCAGCAGCCAAGAAGGTGGGGGGGAGGACGGGGAGCTGTTTTTT.

The gene calls are TRBV2 and TRBJ2-7; 16 positions match TRBD2. Per germline, CDR1 SNHLY and CDR2 FYNNEI. The CDR3 consists of 18 residues. After removal of 5 bases from V and 3 bases from J, the junction contained 10 bases not matched to a gene. CDR3 sequence reads: CASSLRPGTSGGGYEQYF. The DNA of the CDR3 is TGTGCCAGCAGTCTACGTCCCGGGACTAGCGGGGGGGGCTACGAGCAGTACTTC.